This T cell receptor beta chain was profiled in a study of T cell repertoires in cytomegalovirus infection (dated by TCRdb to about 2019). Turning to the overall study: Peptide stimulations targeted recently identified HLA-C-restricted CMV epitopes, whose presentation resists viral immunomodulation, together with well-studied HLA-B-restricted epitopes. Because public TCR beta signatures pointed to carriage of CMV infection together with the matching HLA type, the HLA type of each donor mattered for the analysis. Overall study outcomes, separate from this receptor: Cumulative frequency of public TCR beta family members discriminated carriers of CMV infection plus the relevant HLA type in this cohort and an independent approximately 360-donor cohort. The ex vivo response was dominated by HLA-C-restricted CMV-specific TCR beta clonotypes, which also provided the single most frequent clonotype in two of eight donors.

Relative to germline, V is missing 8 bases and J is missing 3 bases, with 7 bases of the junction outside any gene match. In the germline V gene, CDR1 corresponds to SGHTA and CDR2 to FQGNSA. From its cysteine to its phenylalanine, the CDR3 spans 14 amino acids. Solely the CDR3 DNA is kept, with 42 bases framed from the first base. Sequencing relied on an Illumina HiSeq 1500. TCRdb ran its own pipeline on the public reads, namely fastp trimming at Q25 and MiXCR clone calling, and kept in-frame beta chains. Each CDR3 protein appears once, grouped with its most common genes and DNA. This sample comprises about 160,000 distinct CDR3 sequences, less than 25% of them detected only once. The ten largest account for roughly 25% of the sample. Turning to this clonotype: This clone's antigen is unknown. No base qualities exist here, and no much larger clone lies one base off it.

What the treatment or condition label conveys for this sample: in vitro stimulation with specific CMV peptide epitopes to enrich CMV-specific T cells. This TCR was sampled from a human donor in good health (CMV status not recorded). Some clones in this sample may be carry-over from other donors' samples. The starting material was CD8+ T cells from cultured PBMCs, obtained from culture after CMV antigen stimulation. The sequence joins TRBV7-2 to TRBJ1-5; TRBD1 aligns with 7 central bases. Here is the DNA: TGTGCCAGCGGGGAAGGGGGCCTCAATCAGCCCCAGCATTTT. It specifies CASGEGGLNQPQHF.